Presented here are 14 T cell receptor beta chains from one specimen sequenced in a study of beta chain features in type 1 diabetes. What was sequenced were expressed TCRB transcripts, since all of the isolated RNA had been reverse transcribed. Sequencing used immunoSEQ multiplex PCR; TCRdb keeps in-frame clones, though not all of them. The top ten clones hold just over 0.015% of a sample with approximately 330,000 clones, about 10% of them seen once. The sequenced material came from naive CD4+ T cells from blood. The receptors were gathered from a woman aged 25 to 39 in good health.

This clone was seen only a few times. The chain is built from TRBV19 and TRBJ1-5, with 12 bases identical to TRBD1. This CDR3 comprises 17 residues. The germline V gene has CDR1 LNHDA and CDR2 SQIVND (reference sequence). V dropped 5 bases and J dropped 6; count of bases not matched to a gene: 11. The CDR3 is CASSYGTGGDLGQPQHF. The CDR3 DNA is TGTGCCAGTAGTTACGGGACAGGGGGCGATTTAGGTCAGCCCCAGCATTTT.

This rearrangement joins TRBV19 to TRBJ2-1; a possible D gene is TRBD1 (6 bases). The germline V and J ends were trimmed by 7 bases and 4 bases, with 17 bases remaining between them. Germline V lookup: CDR1 LNHDA, CDR2 SQIVND (reference sequence). The CDR3 totals 15 residues. In DNA form, the CDR3 reads TGTGCCAGTACCAATCCGGGACAAAAATACAATGAGCAGTTCTTC. It codes for CASTNPGQKYNEQFF.

In nucleotides, the CDR3 is TGTGCCAGCAGCTTGGCCGGGGTGTGGGAGAGCGCAGATACGCAGTATTTT. Protein: CASSLAGVWESADTQYF. The rearrangement uses TRBV5-4 and TRBJ2-3, with D perhaps TRBD2 (5 bases). CDR1 is SGHNT and CDR2 is YYREEE in the germline V gene (reference sequence). V was shortened by 0 bases and J by 4 bases, with 18 bases between the two germline ends. This CDR3 has 17 amino acids.

The chain employs TRBV9 and TRBJ1-2; TRBD1 agrees at 9 bases. J lost 8 bases, V lost 3 bases, and 11 bases had no gene match. The length of the CDR3 is 15 residues. Germline lookup yields CDR1 SGDLS and CDR2 YYNGEE. The CDR3 is CASSALGQGGKGYTF. The CDR3 DNA sequence: TGTGCCAGCAGCGCCCTGGGACAGGGAGGGAAGGGCTACACCTTC.

This clone appeared a few times. V is TRBV9 and J is TRBJ2-5, with D possibly TRBD1 on 6 matching bases. Germline V lookup: CDR1 SGDLS, CDR2 YYNGEE. The CDR3 length is 15 residues. V was trimmed by 2 bases and J by 5 bases, leaving 16 bases between them. The CDR3 coding sequence is TGTGCCAGCAGCGTGGCGACAGGCAGCTGGGAGACCCAGTACTTC. This codes for CASSVATGSWETQYF.

This rearrangement joins TRBV28 to TRBJ2-7; tentative D call: TRBD2 (6 bases). Germline CDR1 reads MDHEN; CDR2 reads SYDVKM. V gave up 6 bases and J gave up 2 bases, with 14 bases separating them. The CDR3 loop spans 14 amino acids. The CDR3 protein is CASRTGLPPYEQYF. CDR3 nucleotides: TGTGCCAGCAGGACGGGACTCCCCCCCTACGAGCAGTACTTC.

This clone showed up just a few times. This chain joins TRBV7-2 and TRBJ2-7, with TRBD1 as a possible D gene (6 bases). Trimming pared 2 bases from V and 2 bases from J, leaving 13 bases between. The length of the CDR3 is 15 residues. Germline CDR1 and CDR2: SGHTA and FQGNSA. CDR3 protein: CASSLTARGTYEQYF. DNA of the CDR3: TGTGCCAGCAGCTTAACCGCCAGGGGCACCTACGAGCAGTACTTC.

This clone has only a few counts. The CDR3 DNA follows: TGCGCCAGCACAACAGGGGGCGCCGACACTGAAGCTTTCTTT. Translation: CASTTGGADTEAFF. V usage is TRBV5-1 and J usage is TRBJ1-1, with 9 bases lining up with TRBD1. After removal of 6 bases from V and 3 bases from J, the junction contained 6 bases not matched to a gene. Germline V lookup: CDR1 SGHRS, CDR2 YFSETQ. CDR3 size: 14 residues. Variable domain in full (rest from reference TRBV5-1 and TRBJ1-1): KAGVTQTPRYLIKTRGQQVTLSCSPISGHRSVSWYQQTPGQGLQFLFEYFSETQRNKGNFPGRFSGRQFSNSRSEMNVSTLELGDSALYLCASTTGGADTEAFFGQGTRLTVV.

This clone came up a few times. V and J are TRBV6-6 and TRBJ2-1; tentatively, D is TRBD2 (6 bases). Germline assignment: CDR1 MNHNY and CDR2 SVGAGI (reference sequence). This CDR3 contains 15 residues. V was clipped by 4 bases and J by 0 bases, with 10 bases between them. CDR3 DNA sequence: TGTGCCAGCAGTTCGGCGGGGAGCTCCTACAATGAGCAGTTCTTC. Its translation is CASSSAGSSYNEQFF.

With regard to this clone: The same CDR3 can be traced to other DNA sequences in this sample. The rearrangement joins TRBV28 to TRBJ2-2; the D is unclear. Looked up from germline, CDR1 is MDHEN and CDR2 is SYDVKM. This CDR3 contains 14 residues. V dropped 2 bases and J dropped 2 bases, with 6 bases sitting between them. CDR3: CASSLGQNTGELFF. The CDR3 bases are TGTGCCAGCAGTTTAGGGCAAAACACCGGGGAGCTGTTTTTT.

This clone was picked up a small number of times. This sequence joins TRBV5-1 and TRBJ2-1; 8 bases line up with TRBD2. The CDR3 covers 16 residues. Germline V gene lookup returns CDR1 SGHRS and CDR2 YFSETQ. Trimming at V came to 4 bases and at J to 2 bases, leaving 8 bases not matched to a gene. The CDR3 DNA reads TGCGCCAGCAGCCAAAGGGGCGGGAGGACCTACAATGAGCAGTTCTTC. It yields the protein CASSQRGGRTYNEQFF.

This chain links TRBV7-8 with TRBJ2-1, with D perhaps TRBD2 (5 bases). Trimming pared 5 bases from V and 0 bases from J, leaving 8 bases between. The CDR3 contains 14 residues. Germline CDR1 SGHVS, CDR2 FQNEAQ. The CDR3 is CASSLRGSYNEQFF. In DNA form, the CDR3 reads TGTGCCAGCAGCCTCCGGGGCTCCTACAATGAGCAGTTCTTC.

The chain couples TRBV7-9 to TRBJ2-3; D gene unclear. The V and J ends lost 7 bases and 4 bases respectively, with 6 bases between them. Germline assignment: CDR1 SEHNR and CDR2 FQNEAQ (reference sequence). The length of the CDR3 is 11 residues. The CDR3 here is CASTSSDTQYF. CDR3 in DNA: TGTGCCAGCACCTCGTCAGATACGCAGTATTTT.

This clone was recorded a few times. The chain is built from TRBV14 and TRBJ2-5; D remains ambiguous. The CDR3 runs to 13 residues. Germline V gene lookup returns CDR1 SGHDN and CDR2 FVKESK. Trimming took 2 bases from V and 0 from J, leaving 4 bases between them. The CDR3 DNA is TGTGCCAGCAGCCAACTGTACCAAGAGACCCAGTACTTC. Protein product: CASSQLYQETQYF.